A selection of T cell receptor beta chains follows, all from one sample in a study of blood T cell repertoires in COVID-19. Clones were sequenced by immunoSEQ multiplex PCR, and TCRdb holds only the in-frame ones, with some missing. This table holds 300,000 or so clones, about 87% found once. What was sequenced was peripheral blood. The receptor source for this set is a woman in her twenties or thirties who had recovered from COVID-19. Each CDR3 is given with its conserved first and last residue. A D gene is named only where the DNA matches it firmly. Size tells how often a clone was seen (once, few, many) or the class of an expanded clone, and some rows leave it out.

>TRBD1|TRBJ1-1|.|TRBV10-3
CAISDHPGRQGAVNTEAFF
TGTGCCATCAGTGATCATCCTGGCAGGCAGGGGGCGGTGAACACTGAAGCTTTCTTT
>.|TRBJ2-1|once|TRBV2
CASSQGRGDEQFF
TGTGCCAGCAGTCAAGGGAGAGGCGATGAGCAGTTCTTC
>.|TRBJ2-2|few|TRBV12-3/TRBV12-4
CASSTHQGELFF
TGTGCCAGCAGTACCCATCAGGGGGAGCTGTTTTTT
>.|TRBJ2-3|.|TRBV3-1/TRBV3-2
CASSQGPTDTQYF
TGTGCCAGCAGCCAGGGCCCCACAGATACGCAGTATTTT
>.|TRBJ2-7|.|TRBV19
CASSSRDSSSYEQYF
TGTGCCAGTAGTTCGAGAGACTCGAGTTCCTACGAGCAGTACTTC
>TRBD1|TRBJ1-2|.|TRBV27
CASSPRDREGFYGYTF
TGTGCCAGCAGTCCCCGGGACAGGGAAGGTTTCTATGGCTACACCTTC
>.|TRBJ2-1|.|TRBV3-1/TRBV3-2
CASSQDPAGRYNEQFF
TGTGCCAGCAGCCAAGATCCGGCGGGAAGATACAATGAGCAGTTCTTC
>TRBD1|TRBJ2-2|.|TRBV5-5
CASSLEFRTGLGELFF
TGTGCCAGCAGCTTGGAATTCAGGACAGGGCTCGGGGAGCTGTTTTTT
>.|TRBJ2-1|.|TRBV20-1
CSASAIEQGNEQFF
TGCAGTGCTAGTGCCATAGAGCAGGGCAATGAGCAGTTCTTC
>TRBD1|TRBJ1-2|.|TRBV19
CASSLHFGTGNGYTF
TGTGCCAGTAGTCTCCACTTCGGGACAGGGAATGGCTACACCTTC
>TRBD1|TRBJ1-1|.|TRBV2
CASSVRDRGTEAFF
TGTGCCAGCAGTGTTAGGGACAGGGGCACTGAAGCTTTCTTT
>TRBD1|TRBJ2-1|.|TRBV2
CASSPRDRGIHEQFF
TGTGCCAGCAGTCCCCGGGACAGGGGAATCCATGAGCAGTTCTTC
>.|TRBJ2-3|.|TRBV28
CASRKRQDTSTDTQYF
TGTGCCAGCAGAAAACGACAGGACACTAGCACAGATACGCAGTATTTT
>.|TRBJ1-1|.|TRBV11-2
CASSLAGRGHTEAFF
TGTGCCAGCAGCTTAGCGGGCCGAGGGCACACTGAAGCTTTCTTT
>.|TRBJ2-2|.|TRBV5-6
CASSLAYRAGELFF
TGTGCCAGCAGCTTGGCCTACAGGGCTGGGGAGCTGTTTTTT
>.|TRBJ2-7|.|TRBV28
CASTGQIAYEQYF
TGTGCCAGCACCGGACAGATAGCCTACGAGCAGTACTTC
>.|TRBJ2-4|.|TRBV19
CASSMGLQIAKNIQYF
TGTGCCAGTAGTATGGGGCTACAGATAGCCAAAAACATTCAGTACTTC
>TRBD1|TRBJ2-1|.|TRBV14
CASSQAGQAYNEQFF
TGTGCCAGCAGCCAAGCGGGACAGGCCTACAATGAGCAGTTCTTC
>.|TRBJ1-2|few|TRBV4-1
CASSQDIGRRNYGYTF
TGCGCCAGCAGCCAAGATATAGGCAGGAGGAACTATGGCTACACCTTC
>TRBD1|TRBJ2-7|.|TRBV7-2
CASSPDRASSYEQYF
TGTGCCAGCAGCCCGGACAGGGCCTCATCCTACGAGCAGTACTTC
>.|TRBJ1-5|.|TRBV4-2
CASSPRGGDNQPQHF
TGTGCCAGCAGCCCAAGAGGGGGTGACAATCAGCCCCAGCATTTT
>.|TRBJ1-4|few|TRBV29-1
CSARAESNEKLFF
TGCAGCGCCAGGGCAGAGAGTAATGAAAAACTGTTTTTT
>.|TRBJ2-1|.|TRBV6-1
CASSVAASSYNEQFF
TGTGCCAGCAGTGTAGCGGCTAGCTCCTACAATGAGCAGTTCTTC
>.|TRBJ1-5|.|TRBV7-2
CASSLFKNQPQHF
TGTGCCAGCAGCTTATTTAAAAATCAGCCCCAGCATTTT
>.|TRBJ1-6|.|TRBV18
CASSPGNSPLHF
TGTGCCAGCTCACCCGGGAATTCACCCCTCCACTTT
>.|TRBJ2-7|once|TRBV28
CASRLLGSSYEQYF
TGTGCCAGCAGGCTACTGGGGAGCTCCTACGAGCAGTACTTC
>.|TRBJ1-1|.|TRBV5-6
CASSFSTEGPYTEAFF
TGTGCCAGCAGCTTCTCGACGGAGGGACCCTACACTGAAGCTTTCTTT
>.|TRBJ2-1|.|TRBV7-2
CASSLPSYNEQFF
TGTGCCAGCAGCTTACCCAGCTACAATGAGCAGTTCTTC
>.|TRBJ2-1|.|TRBV21-1
CASSSPAENEQFF
TGTGCCAGCAGCTCCCCCGCTGAGAATGAGCAGTTCTTC
>TRBD1|TRBJ1-2|many|TRBV6-4
CASSDDGTGSGGYTF
TGTGCCAGCAGTGACGACGGGACAGGGAGTGGTGGCTACACCTTC
>TRBD1|TRBJ2-5|.|TRBV28
CASGDLKGAKTQYF
TGTGCCAGCGGAGACTTAAAGGGGGCGAAGACCCAGTACTTC
>TRBD1|TRBJ2-3|.|TRBV6-2/TRBV6-3
CASSGYRGIGRNTDTQYF
TGTGCCAGCAGTGGATACAGGGGTATTGGGAGAAACACAGATACGCAGTATTTT
>TRBD1|TRBJ2-7|.|TRBV19
CATSDRGGESSYEQYF
TGTGCCACCTCGGACAGGGGAGGCGAGAGCTCCTACGAGCAGTACTTC
>.|TRBJ1-5|few|TRBV7-8
CASSLRWGLNQPQHF
TGTGCCAGCAGCTTAAGGTGGGGACTCAATCAGCCCCAGCATTTT
>.|TRBJ1-4|.|TRBV27
CASSTRQELEKLFF
TGTGCCAGCAGTACACGTCAGGAATTAGAAAAACTGTTTTTT
>.|TRBJ2-2|.|TRBV5-4
CASSLDSPANTGELFF
TGTGCCAGCAGCTTGGACAGTCCGGCGAACACCGGGGAGCTGTTTTTT
>TRBD1|TRBJ2-1|once|TRBV2
CATLPGQENEQFF
TGTGCCACCTTACCGGGACAGGAAAATGAGCAGTTCTTC
>.|TRBJ1-5|.|TRBV19
CASRNRENQPQHF
TGTGCCAGTAGAAACAGGGAAAATCAGCCCCAGCATTTT
>.|TRBJ2-2|.|TRBV27
CASSLGAGRSNTGELFF
TGTGCCAGCAGTTTAGGGGCCGGCAGGTCGAACACCGGGGAGCTGTTTTTT
>TRBD2|TRBJ2-3|.|TRBV28
CASSPQRGGSTDTQYF
TGTGCCAGCAGCCCCCAGCGGGGGGGAAGCACAGATACGCAGTATTTT
>TRBD1|TRBJ1-5|.|TRBV27
CASSPDRYVPQHF
TGTGCCAGCAGTCCGGACAGGTATGTGCCCCAGCATTTT
>TRBD1|TRBJ1-6|.|TRBV29-1
CSVGDRAGSPLHF
TGCAGCGTGGGGGACAGGGCGGGTTCACCCCTCCACTTT
>TRBD2|TRBJ2-7|.|TRBV6-2/TRBV6-3
CASSYSKFGLAERYEQYF
TGTGCCAGCAGTTACTCGAAGTTTGGACTAGCGGAGCGCTACGAGCAGTACTTC
>.|TRBJ2-7|.|TRBV27
CASSDTLGYEQYF
TGTGCCAGCAGTGACACCTTAGGCTACGAGCAGTACTTC
>TRBD1|TRBJ1-5|.|TRBV12-3/TRBV12-4
CASRQGSNQPQHF
TGTGCCAGTCGACAGGGCAGCAATCAGCCCCAGCATTTT